A single sample is the source of the 9 T cell receptor beta chains below, sequenced in a study of T-cell memory formation after mild COVID-19. TCRdb recomputed calls from the 5' RACE reads with MiXCR, one row per CDR3 protein. This table holds more than 120,000 distinct CDR3 sequences, 6% found once. The sample was PBMCs or a T cell subset sorted from them (not recorded which). These receptors came from an adult woman who had mild COVID-19 (a few samples of this study predate the infection). Cell type and time point are not known.

V gene TRBV7-2 combines with J gene TRBJ1-2; D gene uncertain. The CDR3 contains 16 residues. Trimming took off 2 bases at V and 5 bases at J, with 18 bases between the two ends. Germline V gene lookup returns CDR1 SGHTA and CDR2 FQGNSA. CDR3 residues: CASSLMPALSRYGYTF. The CDR3 bases are TGTGCCAGCAGCTTAATGCCCGCGCTCTCGAGATATGGCTACACCTTC.

This clonotype has a handful of counts. The chain recombines TRBV7-2 with TRBJ2-7; unclear D gene. Trimming removed 1 base from V and 0 bases from J, with 7 bases in between. The CDR3 runs 14 residues. Germline V CDR1 and CDR2: SGHTA, FQGNSA. The CDR3 sequence is CASSLEVHSYEQYF. Written as DNA, the CDR3 is TGTGCCAGCAGCTTAGAAGTCCACTCCTACGAGCAGTACTTC.

The chain recombines TRBV3-1 with TRBJ2-7, with D possibly being TRBD2 (5 bases). V lost 3 bases and J lost 6, with 6 bases in between. Germline values: CDR1 LGHDT, CDR2 YNNKEL (reference sequence). There are 11 residues in the CDR3. CDR3 in DNA: TGTGCCAGCAGCCACGCGGGCGAGCAGTACTTC. Encoded protein: CASSHAGEQYF.

This clonotype was counted a few times. V is TRBV18 and J is TRBJ1-1; D unclear. Trimming shortened V by 0 bases and J by 2 bases, and 7 bases separated the two germline ends. CDR3 length: 14 amino acids. The germline CDR1 and CDR2 sequences are KGHSH and LQKENI. The CDR3 DNA reads TGTGCCAGCTCACCACCAAAGGGAAACACTGAAGCTTTCTTT. It is translated as CASSPPKGNTEAFF.

As regards this clonotype: A clone one base away is much larger, so this may be a read error. This chain connects TRBV20-1 to TRBJ1-5; the match to TRBD1 covers 10 bases. Germline CDR1 reads DFQATT; CDR2 reads SNEGSKA (reference sequence). The V and J ends lost 5 bases and 0 bases, in that order; junction bases with no gene match: 7. The CDR3 loop spans 16 amino acids. The CDR3 loop reads CSAPPWDRGSNQPQHF. The CDR3 nucleotides are TGCAGTGCTCCTCCTTGGGACAGGGGTAGCAATCAGCCCCAGCATTTT.

In this sample, this clonotype turned up a few times. J is TRBJ2-1 and V is TRBV5-4; D is possibly TRBD1 (8 bases). In germline, CDR1 is SGHNT, CDR2 YYREEE (reference sequence). This CDR3 spans 14 amino acids. Trimming left V 4 bases short and J 7 bases short, with 15 bases between. The CDR3 DNA is TGTGCCAGCAGCGGGACAGGCGGGGGTAATGAGCAGTTCTTC. This gives the protein CASSGTGGGNEQFF.

This rearrangement joins TRBV18 to TRBJ2-1; the D is unclear. The CDR3 has 14 amino acids. CDR1 is KGHSH, CDR2 LQKENI, per germline. V was cut by 3 bases and J by 10 bases, with 16 bases left in between. The CDR3 nucleotides are TGTGCCAGCTCACCCGGACCCTCGGGTTGGGAGCAGTTCTTC. Its protein product is CASSPGPSGWEQFF.

The V call is TRBV19, the J call TRBJ2-4; a weak D match, TRBD1 (5 bases). The V gene lost 1 base and the J gene lost 6 bases, with 7 bases spanning the gap. The CDR3 spans 13 residues. The germline CDR1 and CDR2 sequences are LNHDA and SQIVND (reference sequence). This CDR3 reads CASSIGQINIQYF. The CDR3 nucleotides read TGTGCCAGTAGTATAGGACAGATAAACATTCAGTACTTC.

The sample holds many counts of this clonotype. The chain recombines TRBV4-3 with TRBJ1-1; D perhaps matches TRBD1 (5 bases). V lost 0 bases to trimming and J lost 6 bases, with 23 bases between them. The CDR3 contains 18 residues. Germline CDR1 is LGHNA and CDR2 is YSLEER. The CDR3 loop reads CASSQEGRIPGVVPEAFF. The CDR3, as DNA: TGCGCCAGCAGCCAAGAGGGACGGATACCGGGGGTAGTTCCTGAAGCTTTCTTT.